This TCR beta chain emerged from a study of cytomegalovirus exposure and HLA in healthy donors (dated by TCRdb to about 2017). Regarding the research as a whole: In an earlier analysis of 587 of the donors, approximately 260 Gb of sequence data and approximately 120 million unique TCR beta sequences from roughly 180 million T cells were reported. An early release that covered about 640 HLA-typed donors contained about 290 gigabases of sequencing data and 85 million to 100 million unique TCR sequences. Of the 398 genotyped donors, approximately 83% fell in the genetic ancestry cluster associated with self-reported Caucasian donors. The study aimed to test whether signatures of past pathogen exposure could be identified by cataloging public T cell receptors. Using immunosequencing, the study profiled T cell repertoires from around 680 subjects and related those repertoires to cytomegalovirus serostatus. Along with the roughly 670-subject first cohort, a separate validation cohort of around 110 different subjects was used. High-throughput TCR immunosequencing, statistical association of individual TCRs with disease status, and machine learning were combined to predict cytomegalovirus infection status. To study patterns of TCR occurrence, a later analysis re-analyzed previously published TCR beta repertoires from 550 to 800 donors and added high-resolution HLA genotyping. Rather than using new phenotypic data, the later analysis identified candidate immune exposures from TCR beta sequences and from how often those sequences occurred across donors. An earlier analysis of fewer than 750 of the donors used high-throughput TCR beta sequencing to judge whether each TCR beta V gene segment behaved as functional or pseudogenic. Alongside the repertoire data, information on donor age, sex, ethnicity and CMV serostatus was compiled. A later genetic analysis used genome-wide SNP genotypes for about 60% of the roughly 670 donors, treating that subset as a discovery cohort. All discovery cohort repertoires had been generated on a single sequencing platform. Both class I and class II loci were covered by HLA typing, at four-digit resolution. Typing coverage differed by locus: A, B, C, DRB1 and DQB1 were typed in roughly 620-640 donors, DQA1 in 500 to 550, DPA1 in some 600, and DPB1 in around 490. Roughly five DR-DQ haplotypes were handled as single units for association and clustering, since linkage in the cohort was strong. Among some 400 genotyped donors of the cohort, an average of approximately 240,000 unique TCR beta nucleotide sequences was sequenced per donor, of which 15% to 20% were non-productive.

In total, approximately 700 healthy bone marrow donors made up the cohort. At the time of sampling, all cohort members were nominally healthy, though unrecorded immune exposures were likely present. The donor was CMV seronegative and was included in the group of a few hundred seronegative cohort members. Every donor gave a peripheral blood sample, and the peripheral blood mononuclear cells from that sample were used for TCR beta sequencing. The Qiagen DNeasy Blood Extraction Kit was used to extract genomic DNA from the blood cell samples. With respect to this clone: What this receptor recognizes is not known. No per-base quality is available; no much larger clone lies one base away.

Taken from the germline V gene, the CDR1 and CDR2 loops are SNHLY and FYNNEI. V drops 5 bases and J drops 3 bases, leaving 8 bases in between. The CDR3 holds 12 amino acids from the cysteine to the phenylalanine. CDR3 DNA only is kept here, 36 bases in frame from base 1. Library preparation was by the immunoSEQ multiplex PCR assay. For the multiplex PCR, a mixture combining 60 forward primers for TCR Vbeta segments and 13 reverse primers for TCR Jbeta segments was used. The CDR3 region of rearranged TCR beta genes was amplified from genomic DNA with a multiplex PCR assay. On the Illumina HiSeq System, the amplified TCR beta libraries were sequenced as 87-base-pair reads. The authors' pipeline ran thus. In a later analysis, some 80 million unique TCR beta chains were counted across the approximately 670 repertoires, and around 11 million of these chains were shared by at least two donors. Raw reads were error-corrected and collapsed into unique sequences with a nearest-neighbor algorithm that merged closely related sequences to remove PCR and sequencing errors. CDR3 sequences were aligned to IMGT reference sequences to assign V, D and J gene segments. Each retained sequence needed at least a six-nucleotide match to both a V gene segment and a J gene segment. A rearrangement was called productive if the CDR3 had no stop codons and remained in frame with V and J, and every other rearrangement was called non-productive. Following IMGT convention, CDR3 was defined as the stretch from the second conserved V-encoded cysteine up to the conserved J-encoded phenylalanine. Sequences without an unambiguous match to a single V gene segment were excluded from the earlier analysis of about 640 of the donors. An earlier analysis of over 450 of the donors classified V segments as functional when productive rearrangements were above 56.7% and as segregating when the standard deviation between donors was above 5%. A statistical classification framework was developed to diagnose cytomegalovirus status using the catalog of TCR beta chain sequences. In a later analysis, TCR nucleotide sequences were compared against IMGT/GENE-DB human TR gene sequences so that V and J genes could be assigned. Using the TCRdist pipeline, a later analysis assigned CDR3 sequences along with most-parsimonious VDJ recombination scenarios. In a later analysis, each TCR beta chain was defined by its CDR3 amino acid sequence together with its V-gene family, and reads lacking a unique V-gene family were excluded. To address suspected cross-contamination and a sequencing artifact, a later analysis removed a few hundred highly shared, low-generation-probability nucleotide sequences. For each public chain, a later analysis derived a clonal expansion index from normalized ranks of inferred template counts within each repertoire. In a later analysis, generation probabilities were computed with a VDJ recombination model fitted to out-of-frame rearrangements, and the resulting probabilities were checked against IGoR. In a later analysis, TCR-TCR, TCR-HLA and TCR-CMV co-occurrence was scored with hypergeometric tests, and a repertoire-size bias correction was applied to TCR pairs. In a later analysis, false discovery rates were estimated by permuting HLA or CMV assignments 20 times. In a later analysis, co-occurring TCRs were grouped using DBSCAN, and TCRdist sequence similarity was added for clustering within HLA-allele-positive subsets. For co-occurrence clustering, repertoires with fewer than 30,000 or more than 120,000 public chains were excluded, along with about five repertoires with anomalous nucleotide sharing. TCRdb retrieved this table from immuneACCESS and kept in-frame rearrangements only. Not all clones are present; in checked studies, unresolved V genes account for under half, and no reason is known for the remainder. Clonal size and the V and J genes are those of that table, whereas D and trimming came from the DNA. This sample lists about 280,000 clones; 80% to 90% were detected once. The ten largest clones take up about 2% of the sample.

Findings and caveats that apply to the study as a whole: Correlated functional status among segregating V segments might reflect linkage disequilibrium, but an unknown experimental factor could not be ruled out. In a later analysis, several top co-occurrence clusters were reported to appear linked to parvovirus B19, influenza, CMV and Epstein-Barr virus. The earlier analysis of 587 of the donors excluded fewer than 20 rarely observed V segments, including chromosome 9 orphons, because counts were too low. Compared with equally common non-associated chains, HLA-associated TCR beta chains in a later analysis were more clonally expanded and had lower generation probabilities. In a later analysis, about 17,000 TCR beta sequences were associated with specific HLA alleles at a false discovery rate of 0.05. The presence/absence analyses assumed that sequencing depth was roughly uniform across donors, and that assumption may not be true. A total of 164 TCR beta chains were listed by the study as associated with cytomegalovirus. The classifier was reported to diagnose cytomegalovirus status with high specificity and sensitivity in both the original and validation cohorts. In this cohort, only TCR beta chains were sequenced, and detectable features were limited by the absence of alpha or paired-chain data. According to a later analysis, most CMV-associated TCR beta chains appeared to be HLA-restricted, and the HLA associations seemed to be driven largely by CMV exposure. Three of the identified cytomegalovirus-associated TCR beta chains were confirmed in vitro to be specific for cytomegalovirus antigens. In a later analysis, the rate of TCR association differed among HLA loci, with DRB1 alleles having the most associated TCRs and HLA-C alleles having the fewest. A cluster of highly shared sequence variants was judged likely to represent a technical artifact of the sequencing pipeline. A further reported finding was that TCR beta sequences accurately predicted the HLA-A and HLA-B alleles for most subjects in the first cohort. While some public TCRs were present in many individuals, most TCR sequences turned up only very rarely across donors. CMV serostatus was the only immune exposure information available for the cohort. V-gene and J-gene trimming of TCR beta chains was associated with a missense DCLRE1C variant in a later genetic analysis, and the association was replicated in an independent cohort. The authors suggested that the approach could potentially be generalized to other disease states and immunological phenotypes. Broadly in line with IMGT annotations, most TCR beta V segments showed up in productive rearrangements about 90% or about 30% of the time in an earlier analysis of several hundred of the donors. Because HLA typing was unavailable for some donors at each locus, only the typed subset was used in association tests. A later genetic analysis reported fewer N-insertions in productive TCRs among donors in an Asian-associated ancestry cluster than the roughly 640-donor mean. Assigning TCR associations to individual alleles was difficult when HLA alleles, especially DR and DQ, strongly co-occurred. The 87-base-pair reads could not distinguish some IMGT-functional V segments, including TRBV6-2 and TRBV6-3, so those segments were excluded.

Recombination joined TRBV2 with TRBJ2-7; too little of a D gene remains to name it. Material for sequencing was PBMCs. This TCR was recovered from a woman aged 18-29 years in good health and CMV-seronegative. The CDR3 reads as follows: CASSPVNYEQYF. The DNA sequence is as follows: TGTGCCAGCAGTCCCGTAAACTACGAGCAGTACTTC. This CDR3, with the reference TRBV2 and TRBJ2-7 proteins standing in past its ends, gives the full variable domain EPEVTQTPSHQVTQMGQEVILRCVPISNHLYFYWYRQILGQKVEFLVSFYNNEISEKSEIFDDQFSVERPDGSNFTLKIRSTKLEDSAMYFCASSPVNYEQYFGPGTRLTVT.